These 19 T cell receptor beta chains originate from one sample sequenced in a study of vaccination effects on CD4 cells after COVID-19. Their recognized antigens are unknown. The culture ran for roughly ten days before CD4+ T cells were isolated. Sequencing was performed with immunoSEQ multiplex PCR; in TCRdb, only in-frame clones are kept and a portion is missing. Of some 49,000 clones listed, approximately 74% are singletons. This sample comprised CD4+ T cells from PBMCs cultured without peptide, obtained before COVID-19 vaccination. These receptors all come from a human donor who had a prior SARS-CoV-2 infection.

The rearrangement joins TRBV7-2 to TRBJ1-6; 9 bases agree with TRBD1. V shed 5 bases and J 7 bases; nucleotides not matched to a gene: 9. Germline V CDR1 and CDR2: SGHTA, FQGNSA. The CDR3 spans 16 residues. The CDR3, as DNA: TGTGCCAGCAGCAAATACAGGGGGCGCGGGAATTCACCCCTCCACTTT. It is translated as CASSKYRGRGNSPLHF.

This rearrangement joins TRBV4-1 to TRBJ1-2, with D unresolved. CDR3 size: 13 residues. The germline CDR1 and CDR2 sequences are MGHRA and YSYEKL. Trimming took 0 bases from V and 3 from J, leaving 5 bases between them. CDR3 region: CASSQDYDYGYTF. CDR3 in DNA: TGCGCCAGCAGCCAAGATTACGACTATGGCTACACCTTC.

This clone is a singleton in its sample. The chain combines TRBV24-1 with TRBJ2-2; the match to TRBD2 covers 9 bases. The CDR3 is 16 residues long. Germline lookup yields CDR1 KGHDR and CDR2 SFDVKD. The ends lost 4 bases at V and 6 bases at J; junction bases unmatched: 8. This CDR3 is CATSDPGLAMAGELFF. In DNA, the CDR3 is TGTGCCACCAGTGACCCCGGACTAGCGATGGCCGGGGAGCTGTTTTTT.

This clone was found a few times. The chain uses TRBV7-9 and TRBJ2-7; TRBD2 is a possible D gene (5 bases). The CDR3 is 16 residues long. V lost 4 bases and J 0 bases, leaving 16 bases between the germline ends. Germline-derived CDR1 and CDR2 are SEHNR and FQNEAQ (reference sequence). As DNA, the CDR3 is TGTGCCAGCAGCTCTGAGGGAGCGATACACTCCTACGAGCAGTACTTC. Its translation is CASSSEGAIHSYEQYF.

The V gene is TRBV9, the J gene TRBJ2-5; D call uncertain. V gave up 6 bases and J gave up 5 bases, with 20 bases separating them. Germline-derived CDR1 and CDR2 are SGDLS and YYNGEE. The CDR3 consists of 15 residues. The DNA of the CDR3 is TGTGCCAGCACCGCGGTCGGCCAGGCGGTGGAGACCCAGTACTTC. This gives the protein CASTAVGQAVETQYF.

This chain joins TRBV7-2 and TRBJ2-3; 8 nucleotides match TRBD2. Germline CDR1 reads SGHTA; CDR2 reads FQGNSA. Trimming took 0 bases from V and 6 from J; bases not matched to a gene: 14. CDR3 size: 18 residues. As DNA, the CDR3 is TGTGCCAGCAGCTTAGCGCTAATGGCGGCGGGAGGAGGGGATACGCAGTATTTT. This codes for CASSLALMAAGGGDTQYF. The variable domain in full, completed from reference TRBV7-2 and TRBJ2-3, reads GAGVSQSPSNKVTEKGKDVELRCDPISGHTALYWYRQSLGQGLEFLIYFQGNSAPDKSGLPSDRFSAERTGGSVSTLTIQRTQQEDSAVYLCASSLALMAAGGGDTQYFGPGTRLTVL.

This chain connects TRBV19 to TRBJ1-4; no reliable D call. The CDR3 contains 13 residues. Germline loops: CDR1 LNHDA, CDR2 SQIVND (reference sequence). V was cut by 7 bases and J by 7 bases, with 13 bases left in between. The DNA of the CDR3 is TGTGCCAGTAAATTTAGCGAGGCTGAAAAACTGTTTTTT. Protein sequence: CASKFSEAEKLFF.

This clone was seen a few times. In DNA, the CDR3 is TGTGCCGGCCGGACTAGCGGAAGCACAGATACGCAGTATTTT. Amino acid sequence: CAGRTSGSTDTQYF. The chain employs TRBV5-4 and TRBJ2-3; 10 bases map to TRBD2. Trimming cost V 10 bases and J 0 bases; bases outside gene matches: 5. CDR1 and CDR2 (germline): SGHNT, YYREEE (reference sequence). The CDR3 totals 14 residues.

The chain uses TRBV27 and TRBJ1-6, with 9 positions matching TRBD1. Germline-derived CDR1 and CDR2 are MNHEY and SMNVEV (reference sequence). Losses at the gene ends were 5 bases for V and 12 bases for J; bases not matched to a gene: 5. This CDR3 region has 13 residues. The CDR3 nucleotides read TGTGCCAGCAGTCCGCGACAGGGGGGACCCCTCCACTTT. Protein product: CASSPRQGGPLHF.

The rearrangement links TRBV6-2 or TRBV6-3 to TRBJ2-2; 14 bases fit TRBD2. The CDR3 extends over 18 amino acids. Germline V gene lookup returns CDR1 MNHEY and CDR2 SVGEGT. The trim removed 5 bases at V and 1 base at J, leaving 6 bases unmatched. The DNA of the CDR3 is TGTGCCAGCAGTCCAGGGACTAGCGGGAGTAGGAACACCGGGGAGCTGTTTTTT. Translated: CASSPGTSGSRNTGELFF.

This clone was detected a few times. The chain combines TRBV11-2 with TRBJ2-3; D is unresolved. This CDR3 comprises 15 residues. Germline-derived CDR1 and CDR2 are SGHAT and FQNNGV. V lost 1 base and J lost 0, with 8 bases in between. CDR3 loop: CASSLGAASTDTQYF. The CDR3 bases are TGTGCCAGCAGCTTAGGCGCAGCTAGCACAGATACGCAGTATTTT.

The genes are TRBV11-3 and TRBJ2-1, with 7 bases fitting TRBD2. The ends lost 5 bases at V and 3 bases at J; junction bases unmatched: 4. Germline V gene lookup returns CDR1 SGHNT and CDR2 YENEEA. The CDR3 is 14 amino acids. The CDR3 sequence is CASSAGTNYNEQFF. The CDR3 DNA follows: TGTGCCAGCAGCGCCGGGACTAACTACAATGAGCAGTTCTTC.

V and J are TRBV5-1 and TRBJ2-2; no clear D gene. The CDR3 has 14 residues. From germline, CDR1 is SGHRS and CDR2 YFSETQ. V lost 0 bases and J lost 4, with 7 bases in between. CDR3 protein: CASSLATRTGELFF. CDR3 sequence (DNA): TGCGCCAGCAGCTTGGCAACGCGCACCGGGGAGCTGTTTTTT.

The J gene is TRBJ2-2, the V gene TRBV9; D call uncertain. The germline V gene encodes CDR1 SGDLS and CDR2 YYNGEE. V dropped 3 bases and J dropped 3 bases, with 9 bases sitting between them. This CDR3 comprises 14 residues. The DNA for the CDR3 is TGTGCCAGCAGCGGAGGACGACACACCGGGGAGCTGTTTTTT. Amino acids: CASSGGRHTGELFF.

The chain has TRBV5-4 and TRBJ2-2; D unresolved. The ends were cut back, 5 bases at V and 4 bases at J, with 9 bases in the middle. From germline, CDR1 is SGHNT and CDR2 YYREEE (reference sequence). The CDR3 sequence is 13 residues long. This CDR3 is CASSKNPTGELFF. The CDR3 nucleotides read TGTGCCAGCAGTAAGAACCCCACCGGGGAGCTGTTTTTT.

The DNA of the CDR3 is TGCGCCAGCAGCTTGGGGGACGCCAGGTCGCAGTACTTC. Translated, it gives CASSLGDARSQYF. V gene TRBV5-1 combines with J gene TRBJ2-7; D may correspond to TRBD1 or TRBD2 (5 bases each). V shed 0 bases and J shed 9 bases, with 13 bases lying between them. The CDR3 has 13 residues. CDR1 is SGHRS, CDR2 YFSETQ, per germline.

This rearrangement joins TRBV9 to TRBJ1-1; D is undetermined. Germline V gene data show CDR1 as SGDLS and CDR2 as YYNGEE. The CDR3 covers 14 residues. V dropped 3 bases and J dropped 1 base, with 10 bases sitting between them. DNA for the CDR3: TGTGCCAGCAGCGAGCGGGTACAGAACACTGAAGCTTTCTTT. This codes for CASSERVQNTEAFF.

The CDR3 loop reads CASSGRAHNEQFF. As DNA, the CDR3 is TGTGCCAGCAGCGGCAGGGCACACAATGAGCAGTTCTTC. This rearrangement joins TRBV7-3 to TRBJ2-1, with D possibly being TRBD1 (5 bases). V was pared by 5 bases and J by 5 bases, with 10 bases between. CDR3 length: 13 residues. Germline V gives CDR1 SGHTA, CDR2 FQGTGA.

Here the CDR3 DNA reads TGTGCCAGCTCACCAAACAGGAATCAGCCCCAGCATTTT. Residues: CASSPNRNQPQHF. The V and J genes are TRBV18 and TRBJ1-5; tentatively, D is TRBD1 (5 bases). Trimming took off 2 bases at V and 4 bases at J, with 6 bases between the two ends. The CDR3 runs 13 residues. The germline V gene has CDR1 KGHSH and CDR2 LQKENI.